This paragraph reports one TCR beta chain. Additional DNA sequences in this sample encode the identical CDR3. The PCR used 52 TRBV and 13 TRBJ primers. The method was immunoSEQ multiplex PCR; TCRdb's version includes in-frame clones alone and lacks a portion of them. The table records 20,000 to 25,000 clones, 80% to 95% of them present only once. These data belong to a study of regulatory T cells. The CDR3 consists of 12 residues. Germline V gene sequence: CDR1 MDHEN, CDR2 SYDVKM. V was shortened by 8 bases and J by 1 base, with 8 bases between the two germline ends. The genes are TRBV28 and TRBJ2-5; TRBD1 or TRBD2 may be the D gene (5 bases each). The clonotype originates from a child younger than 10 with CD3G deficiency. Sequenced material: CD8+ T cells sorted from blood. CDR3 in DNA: TGTGCCAGCTCGGGACCCCAAGAGACCCAGTACTTC. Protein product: CASSGPQETQYF. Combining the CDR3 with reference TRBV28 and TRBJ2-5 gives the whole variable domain DVKVTQSSRYLVKRTGEKVFLECVQDMDHENMFWYRQDPGLGLRLIYFSYDVKMKEKGDIPEGYSVSREKKERFSLILESASTNQTSMYLCASSGPQETQYFGPGTRLLVL.